This T cell receptor beta chain was captured by sequencing in a study of CD8+ T cells in alopecia areata. Study summary: Patients received oral tofacitinib, 5 to 10 mg twice daily, for moderate-to-severe alopecia areata. Tofacitinib treatment spanned 6 to 18 months, with 6 months off drug afterward.

From alopecia areata patients, lesional scalp punch biopsies and peripheral blood were collected. Study results and caveats: Scalp sequencing captures resident alphabeta T cells of normal skin too. Alopecia totalis/universalis scalp especially showed more expanded CD8+ clones than normal scalp.

Comments on this clone: The antigen remains unidentified.

Germline V gene data show CDR1 as MNHEY and CDR2 as SVGAGI. The CDR3 consists of 15 residues. Trimming removed 2 bases at V and 5 bases at J, with 15 bases between. RNA was isolated and reverse transcribed to cDNA, the sequencing template. Repertoires were generated with immunoSEQ multiplex PCR, while TCRdb's copy carries only in-frame clones and drops some. The sample carries fewer than 10,000 clones, 50% to 80% recorded once. Specimen: skin. The sequence derives from a human donor with alopecia areata. The rearrangement uses TRBV6-5 and TRBJ2-5; the D gene is possibly TRBD2 (7 bases). The CDR3 DNA reads as TGTGCCAGCAGTTACGGGGGGAGGGGGATCGAGACCCAGTACTTC. Its protein is CASSYGGRGIETQYF.